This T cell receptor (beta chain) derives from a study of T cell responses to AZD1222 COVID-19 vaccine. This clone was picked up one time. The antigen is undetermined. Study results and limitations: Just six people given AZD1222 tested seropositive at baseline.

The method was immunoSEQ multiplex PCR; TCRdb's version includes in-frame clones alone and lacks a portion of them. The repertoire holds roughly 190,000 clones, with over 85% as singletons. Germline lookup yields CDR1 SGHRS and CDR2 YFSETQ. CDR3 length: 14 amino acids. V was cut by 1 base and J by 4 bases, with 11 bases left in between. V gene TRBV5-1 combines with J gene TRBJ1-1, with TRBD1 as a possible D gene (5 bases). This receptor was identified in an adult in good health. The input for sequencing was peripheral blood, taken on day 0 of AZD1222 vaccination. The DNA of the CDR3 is TGCGCCAGCAGCTTGTTGGTCGGGGGCACTGAAGCTTTCTTT. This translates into CASSLLVGGTEAFF.